The 31 T cell receptor beta chains below all came from one sample that was sequenced in a study of control samples from healthy donors and cancer patients (dated by TCRdb to 2020 to 2022). Library prep was done by the immunoSEQ multiplex PCR assay. TCRdb provides this immuneACCESS table in a form limited to in-frame rearrangements. Some clones are lacking; in checked studies, under half of them reflect an unresolved V gene, and why the rest are absent is not known. The sample has about 120,000 clones on record, more than 75% of them singletons. Around 2.5% of the sample is taken by the ten largest. The sequenced material came from blood. These receptor sequences come from a woman aged 70-85 years in good health.

CDR3 sequence reads: CASSPGFSEQYF. The CDR3 region has the DNA TGTGCCAGCAGCCCAGGTTTTAGCGAGCAGTACTTC. This chain connects TRBV3-1 (or the pseudogene TRBV3-2) to TRBJ2-7; D is unclear. The ends were cut back, 4 bases at V and 6 bases at J, with 10 bases in the middle. Germline-derived CDR1 and CDR2 are LGHDT and YNNKEL (reference sequence). The CDR3 sequence is 12 residues long.

This clone has only one observation. The chain has TRBV10-2 and TRBJ1-4; 7 positions agree with TRBD1. This CDR3 comprises 16 residues. Per germline, CDR1 WSHSY and CDR2 SAAADI. J lost 1 base, V lost 3 bases, and 5 bases had no gene match. CDR3 sequence (DNA): TGCGCCAGCAGTGATGTCTGGGACAGAACTAATGAAAAACTGTTTTTT. Protein sequence: CASSDVWDRTNEKLFF.

V gene TRBV19 combines with J gene TRBJ2-3; TRBD2 agrees at 10 bases. Germline V gene lookup returns CDR1 LNHDA and CDR2 SQIVND (reference sequence). Losses at the gene ends were 9 bases for V and 3 bases for J; bases not matched to a gene: 6. The CDR3 extends over 14 amino acids. The CDR3 DNA sequence: TGTGCCAGCGCCAGCGGGGGGGCGACAGATACGCAGTATTTT. It codes for CASASGGATDTQYF.

The chain couples TRBV2 to TRBJ2-1; D may be TRBD2 (6 bases). There are 15 residues in the CDR3. Trimming removed 8 bases at V and 0 bases at J, with 14 bases between. Germline assignment: CDR1 SNHLY and CDR2 FYNNEI. CDR3 sequence reads: CASSERASSYNEQFF. In DNA form, the CDR3 reads TGTGCCAGCTCCGAGCGGGCAAGCTCCTACAATGAGCAGTTCTTC.

This sequence joins TRBV29-1 and TRBJ1-1, with D perhaps matching TRBD1 (5 bases). This CDR3 is built from 12 residues. V was clipped by 6 bases and J by 4 bases, with 12 bases between them. The germline V gene encodes CDR1 SQVTM and CDR2 ANQGSEA. In nucleotides, the CDR3 is TGCAGCGTAACGACAGTAGGCACTGAAGCTTTCTTT. Protein sequence: CSVTTVGTEAFF.

The rearrangement links TRBV7-2 to TRBJ1-6, with D possibly being TRBD1 (6 bases). This CDR3 is 15 amino acids long. The V end was cut by 8 bases, the J end by 5 bases, with 16 bases between. Germline loops: CDR1 SGHTA, CDR2 FQGNSA. DNA of the CDR3: TGTGCCAGCCTAGTGGGGGGCATGAATAATTCACCCCTCCACTTT. This codes for CASLVGGMNNSPLHF.

This sequence joins TRBV25-1 and TRBJ1-5, with D possibly being TRBD1 (6 bases). The CDR3 is 13 residues long. CDR1 and CDR2 from the germline V gene are MGHDK and SYGVNS. V lost 6 bases, J lost 3 bases, and 9 bases lay in between. Here the CDR3 DNA reads TGTGCCAGCAGACAGGGCGACAATCAGCCCCAGCATTTT. This gives the protein CASRQGDNQPQHF.

The chain combines TRBV7-8 with TRBJ1-1; the D is unclear. V was trimmed by 1 base and J by 1 base, leaving 10 bases between them. This CDR3 comprises 15 residues. Per the germline V gene, CDR1 is SGHVS and CDR2 is FQNEAQ. The CDR3 sequence: CASSLVAGKNTEAFF. The CDR3 nucleotides read TGTGCCAGCAGCTTAGTTGCAGGCAAGAACACTGAAGCTTTCTTT.

The rearrangement uses TRBV4-2 and TRBJ1-1, with a weak D call TRBD1 (5 bases). The CDR3 is 15 residues long. CDR1 is LGHNA, CDR2 YNFKEQ, per germline. The germline V and J ends were trimmed by 5 bases and 2 bases, with 15 bases remaining between them. DNA for the CDR3: TGTGCCAGCAGCGGGACCTACACCGCTAACACTGAAGCTTTCTTT. Protein sequence: CASSGTYTANTEAFF.

The gene calls are TRBV9 and TRBJ2-7; 9 bases match TRBD1. Germline lookup yields CDR1 SGDLS and CDR2 YYNGEE. The junction had 0 bases not matched to a gene; V was cut back by 0 bases and J by 2 bases. The CDR3 extends over 14 amino acids. The CDR3 here is CASSVGQGAYEQYF. Here the CDR3 DNA reads TGTGCCAGCAGCGTAGGACAGGGGGCCTACGAGCAGTACTTC.

This chain joins TRBV19 and TRBJ1-5; TRBD1 is a possible D gene (5 bases). The CDR3 is 15 residues long. V lost 6 bases, J lost 3 bases, and 15 bases lay in between. Germline-derived CDR1 and CDR2 are LNHDA and SQIVND (reference sequence). The CDR3 DNA reads TGTGCCAGTAGCCCGGCCCGGGACTTCAATCAGCCCCAGCATTTT. It codes for CASSPARDFNQPQHF.

The V call is TRBV5-1, the J call TRBJ1-1; maybe TRBD1 (5 bases). Germline V lookup: CDR1 SGHRS, CDR2 YFSETQ. Between the trimmed V and J ends, which lost 0 bases and 4 bases, there was a span of 13 bases. The CDR3 sequence is 15 residues long. The CDR3 bases are TGCGCCAGCAGCTTGGGAGGGGAGGAGGGCACTGAAGCTTTCTTT. As protein: CASSLGGEEGTEAFF.

This clone has just one count. The V gene is TRBV18, the J gene TRBJ2-2; 7 bases are a match to TRBD1. CDR3 length: 15 amino acids. Germline CDR1 KGHSH, CDR2 LQKENI. V lost 4 bases to trimming and J lost 4 bases; unmatched junction nucleotides: 6. Written as DNA, the CDR3 is TGTGCCAGCTCACAACAACAGGGGCGCACCGGGGAGCTGTTTTTT. Protein product: CASSQQQGRTGELFF. Combining the CDR3 with reference TRBV18 and TRBJ2-2 gives the whole variable domain NAGVMQNPRHLVRRRGQEARLRCSPMKGHSHVYWYRQLPEEGLKFMVYLQKENIIDESGMPKERFSAEFPKEGPSILRIQQVVRGDSAAYFCASSQQQGRTGELFFGEGSRLTVL.

CDR3 residues: CASSREGMNTEAFF. CDR3 sequence (DNA): TGTGCCAGCTCACGGGAGGGGATGAACACTGAAGCTTTCTTT. The V call is TRBV18, the J call TRBJ1-1; D might be TRBD1 (5 bases). The ends were cut back, 4 bases at V and 0 bases at J, with 9 bases in the middle. Germline CDR1 KGHSH, CDR2 LQKENI. The length of the CDR3 is 14 residues.

The sample holds one count of this clone. The chain employs TRBV4-1 and TRBJ1-2; D not certain. V lost 0 bases to trimming and J lost 1 base, with 9 bases between them. This CDR3 has 15 residues. Germline CDR1 MGHRA, CDR2 YSYEKL. CDR3 nucleotides: TGCGCCAGCAGCCAAGAAATCGGTTTTAACTATGGCTACACCTTC. Translation gives CASSQEIGFNYGYTF.

The chain links TRBV7-2 to TRBJ1-6; D gene unclear. Trimming shortened V by 5 bases and J by 0 bases, and 8 bases separated the two germline ends. The CDR3 spans 15 residues. The germline V gene has CDR1 SGHTA and CDR2 FQGNSA. CDR3 loop: CASSARSSYNSPLHF. The CDR3, as DNA: TGTGCCAGCAGCGCGCGGAGCTCCTATAATTCACCCCTCCACTTT.

V and J are TRBV6-4 and TRBJ1-1; the D gene is possibly TRBD1 (5 bases). This CDR3 contains 13 residues. Germline assignment: CDR1 MRHNA and CDR2 SNTAGT. Trimming left V 4 bases short and J 6 bases short, with 12 bases between. The CDR3 coding sequence is TGTGCCAGCAGTGCAACCGGGGGGTCTGAAGCTTTCTTT. Its protein is CASSATGGSEAFF.

This chain uses TRBV7-2 with TRBJ2-5; 14 bases align to TRBD2. Germline values: CDR1 SGHTA, CDR2 FQGNSA. J gave up 4 bases and V 4 bases, and 11 bases lay outside the gene matches. The CDR3 consists of 18 residues. CDR3 residues: CASSSGTSGGAWLETQYF. CDR3 DNA: TGTGCCAGCAGCTCCGGGACTAGCGGGGGAGCCTGGTTAGAGACCCAGTACTTC.

The V and J genes are TRBV5-8 and TRBJ1-1; D is possibly TRBD1 (5 bases). Trimming left V 0 bases short and J 0 bases short, with 9 bases between. The CDR3 has 15 residues. The V gene's germline CDR1 is SGHTS and CDR2 YDEGEE. The CDR3 protein is CASSLEWGLNTEAFF. CDR3 DNA: TGTGCCAGCAGCTTGGAGTGGGGGTTGAACACTGAAGCTTTCTTT.

V usage is TRBV12-5 and J usage is TRBJ1-1; tentatively, D is TRBD1 (5 bases). Trimming stripped 3 bases from V and 1 base from J, with 6 bases between. Germline V gene lookup returns CDR1 LGHNT and CDR2 FRNRAP. The CDR3 loop spans 13 amino acids. This CDR3 is CASGFGGNTEAFF. The CDR3 nucleotides are TGTGCTAGTGGTTTCGGGGGGAACACTGAAGCTTTCTTT.

A few counts support this clone. This chain uses TRBV10-3 with TRBJ1-6, with TRBD1 matching 11 bases. The CDR3 runs to 14 residues. With V trimmed by 6 bases and J by 8 bases, 3 bases remained unmatched. Germline V lookup: CDR1 ENHRY, CDR2 SYGVKD. CDR3 nucleotide sequence: TGTGCCATCAGGACGGGACAGGGGGATTCACCCCTCCACTTT. It yields the protein CAIRTGQGDSPLHF.

The gene calls are TRBV6-2 or TRBV6-3 and TRBJ1-2; D uncertain. The CDR3 extends over 14 amino acids. From germline, CDR1 is MNHEY and CDR2 SVGEGT. V dropped 2 bases and J dropped 8 bases, with 15 bases sitting between them. In nucleotides, the CDR3 is TGTGCCAGCAGTTACGAACACCGGGCCTCGGGCTACACCTTC. As protein: CASSYEHRASGYTF.

The CDR3 loop is CASTHGGAVADTQYF. The CDR3 nucleotides read TGTGCCAGCACCCACGGGGGCGCGGTGGCAGATACGCAGTATTTT. V gene TRBV5-6 combines with J gene TRBJ2-3; possibly TRBD1 or TRBD2 for D (6 bases each). CDR3 length: 15 amino acids. V was shortened by 6 bases and J by 4 bases, with 18 bases between the two germline ends. Germline V gene lookup returns CDR1 SGHDT and CDR2 YYEEEE.

This clone was seen just once. For the CDR3, the DNA is TGTGCCAGCAGCCCGGGACTAGCGGGGGGGTTTCAAGAGACCCAGTACTTC. It encodes CASSPGLAGGFQETQYF. V and J are TRBV9 and TRBJ2-5; 16 bases are shared with TRBD2. Germline CDR1 reads SGDLS; CDR2 reads YYNGEE. With 4 bases clipped from V and 2 bases from J, the junction kept 5 bases outside the gene matches. This CDR3 region has 17 residues.

The J gene is TRBJ1-1, the V gene TRBV19; tentatively, D is TRBD1 (6 bases). Per germline, CDR1 LNHDA and CDR2 SQIVND (reference sequence). The CDR3 sequence is 14 residues long. Between the trimmed V and J ends, which lost 5 bases and 1 base, there was a span of 11 bases. The CDR3 sequence: CASSYLQGNTEAFF. CDR3 sequence (DNA): TGTGCCAGTAGTTACCTACAGGGGAACACTGAAGCTTTCTTT.

The chain carries TRBV9 and TRBJ2-3; the D gene is possibly TRBD2 (7 bases). The CDR3 covers 14 residues. Germline V gene data show CDR1 as SGDLS and CDR2 as YYNGEE. Between the trimmed V and J ends, which lost 4 bases and 6 bases, there was a span of 15 bases. DNA of the CDR3: TGTGCCAGCAGCCCGGGGGGCTATGGTGATACGCAGTATTTT. Its protein is CASSPGGYGDTQYF.

This clone was counted a single time. V and J are TRBV6-5 and TRBJ1-4; TRBD1 matches 11 bases. V lost 4 bases and J lost 8; bases outside the gene matches: 3. CDR1 MNHEY and CDR2 SVGAGI come from the germline V gene. This CDR3 contains 14 residues. The DNA for the CDR3 is TGTGCCAGCAGTTTCGGGACAGGGGGAGAAAAACTGTTTTTT. It codes for CASSFGTGGEKLFF.

V is TRBV6-2 or TRBV6-3 and J is TRBJ2-6; D is undetermined. The CDR3 sequence is 16 residues long. V lost 5 bases and J 2 bases, leaving 13 bases between the germline ends. Germline CDR1 is MNHEY and CDR2 is SVGEGT. CDR3 amino acids: CASSAPGRPGANVLTF. CDR3 DNA sequence: TGTGCCAGCAGTGCTCCGGGTCGGCCTGGGGCCAACGTCCTGACTTTC.

V usage is TRBV5-4 and J usage is TRBJ2-3, with 10 nucleotides matching TRBD2. V shed 3 bases and J 5 bases; nucleotides not matched to a gene: 9. The length of the CDR3 is 16 residues. CDR1 is SGHNT and CDR2 is YYREEE in the germline V gene (reference sequence). CDR3 DNA sequence: TGTGCCAGCAGCTATCGCCTAGCGGGGGATCTAGATACGCAGTATTTT. Residues: CASSYRLAGDLDTQYF.

This clone showed up just a few times. The sample contains more than one DNA sequence encoding this CDR3. The chain carries TRBV9 and TRBJ2-3; D gene unclear. Germline V lookup: CDR1 SGDLS, CDR2 YYNGEE. The CDR3 is 12 residues long. The V end lost 3 bases, the J end lost 0 bases, and 2 bases lay between the germline ends. CDR3: CASSASTDTQYF. In nucleotides, the CDR3 is TGTGCCAGCAGCGCTAGCACAGATACGCAGTATTTT.

The chain has TRBV7-8 and TRBJ1-3; D is unclear. The CDR3 is 12 residues long. V lost 0 bases to trimming and J lost 4 bases, with 1 base between them. Germline V CDR1 and CDR2: SGHVS, FQNEAQ. The CDR3 DNA reads TGTGCCAGCAGCTTAGCAGGAAACACCATATATTTT. Encoded protein: CASSLAGNTIYF.